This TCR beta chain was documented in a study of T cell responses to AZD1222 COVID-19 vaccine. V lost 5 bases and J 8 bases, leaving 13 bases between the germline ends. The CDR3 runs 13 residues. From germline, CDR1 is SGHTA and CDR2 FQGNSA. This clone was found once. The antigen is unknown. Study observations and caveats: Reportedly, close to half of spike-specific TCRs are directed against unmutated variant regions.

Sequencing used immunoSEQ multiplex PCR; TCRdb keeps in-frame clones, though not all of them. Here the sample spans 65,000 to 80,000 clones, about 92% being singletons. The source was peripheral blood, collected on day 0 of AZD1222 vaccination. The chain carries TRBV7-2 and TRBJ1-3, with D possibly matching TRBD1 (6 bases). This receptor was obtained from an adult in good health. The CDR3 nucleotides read TGTGCCAGCAGCGCAGGGGACGAAGACACCATATATTTT. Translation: CASSAGDEDTIYF.